This note documents a single TCR beta chain sequence. Its antigen is as yet unknown. This specimen belongs to a study of cytomegalovirus exposure and HLA in healthy donors. Across the study: Genotyping showed around 81% of over 350 donors falling in the Caucasian-associated ancestry cluster. Study outcomes and limitations: In a later analysis, a missense DCLRE1C variant was linked to TCR beta V- and J-gene trimming. In a later analysis, several top co-occurrence clusters appeared linked to parvovirus B19, influenza, CMV and Epstein-Barr virus.

PCR involved 60 Vbeta and 13 Jbeta primers. Clones were sequenced by immunoSEQ multiplex PCR, and TCRdb holds only the in-frame ones, with some missing. This sample yields around 140,000 clones, of which roughly 78% are seen a single time; about 3.2% belongs to the top ten. This TCR derives from a man younger than 35 in good health and CMV-seropositive. The sample was PBMCs.

As DNA, the CDR3 is TGCGCCAGCAGCCAATTTTTCGGGGGATCGGTTGGCTACACCTTC. Translated: CASSQFFGGSVGYTF. The chain links TRBV4-1 to TRBJ1-2; D perhaps matches TRBD1 (5 bases). V lost 2 bases, J lost 7 bases, and 17 bases lay in between. Looked up from germline, CDR1 is MGHRA and CDR2 is YSYEKL. The CDR3 totals 15 residues.